One and the same sample provided the 18 T cell receptor beta chains below, sequenced in a study of beta chain features in type 1 diabetes. Expressed TCRB transcripts got sequenced, as all isolated RNA was reverse transcribed. The repertoire was sequenced with immunoSEQ multiplex PCR; TCRdb's copy has only in-frame clones and lacks some. The data hold about 210,000 clones, with roughly 11% observed a single time. The sequencing input was central memory CD4+ T cells from blood. The receptors were sampled from a young man in good health.

This clone has just a few counts. This chain uses TRBV10-3 with TRBJ2-1; unclear D gene. The CDR3 loop spans 12 amino acids. Germline lookup yields CDR1 ENHRY and CDR2 SYGVKD. Deletions cut 2 bases from V and 9 bases from J, with 8 bases between. CDR3 in DNA: TGTGCCATCAGTGAGAAGGGAACTGAGCAGTTCTTC. It encodes CAISEKGTEQFF.

This clone was found many times. The chain couples TRBV4-1 to TRBJ2-2; D gene ambiguous. In germline, CDR1 is MGHRA, CDR2 YSYEKL. V shed 1 base and J shed 4 bases, with 10 bases lying between them. The length of the CDR3 is 15 residues. The CDR3 bases are TGCGCCAGCAGCCAAGCACGTGAGGCCACCGGGGAGCTGTTTTTT. This encodes CASSQAREATGELFF.

This clone has just a few counts. This chain connects TRBV30 to TRBJ2-7; 13 positions match TRBD2. Per the germline V gene, CDR1 is GTSNPN and CDR2 is SVGIG (reference sequence). CDR3 size: 19 residues. With V trimmed by 1 base and J by 4 bases, 16 bases remained unmatched. The CDR3 DNA is TGTGCCTGGAGTGATAACAATGTGGGACTAGCGGGAATCGGTTACGAGCAGTACTTC. Protein sequence: CAWSDNNVGLAGIGYEQYF.

The gene calls are TRBV2 and TRBJ2-3; D gene uncertain. The length of the CDR3 is 11 residues. The germline gives CDR1 SNHLY, CDR2 FYNNEI. V lost 6 bases, J lost 4 bases, and 5 bases lay in between. The CDR3 here is CASRLADTQYF. The DNA for the CDR3 is TGTGCCAGCAGGCTGGCAGATACGCAGTATTTT. The full variable domain, with the rest looked up from reference TRBV2 and TRBJ2-3, is EPEVTQTPSHQVTQMGQEVILRCVPISNHLYFYWYRQILGQKVEFLVSFYNNEISEKSEIFDDQFSVERPDGSNFTLKIRSTKLEDSAMYFCASRLADTQYFGPGTRLTVL.

This chain connects TRBV5-4 to TRBJ2-3; 13 bases align to TRBD2. Germline CDR1 SGHNT, CDR2 YYREEE (reference sequence). This CDR3 is built from 16 residues. The V segment lost 4 bases and the J segment 2 bases; nucleotides outside the gene matches: 4. Here the CDR3 reads CASSPGTSGNTDTQYF. The CDR3 DNA follows: TGTGCCAGCAGCCCTGGGACTAGCGGGAACACAGATACGCAGTATTTT.

The V gene is TRBV30, the J gene TRBJ2-3; 10 nucleotides align to TRBD2. The junction had 5 bases not matched to a gene; V was cut back by 2 bases and J by 6 bases. From germline, CDR1 is GTSNPN and CDR2 SVGIG (reference sequence). The CDR3 totals 14 residues. The CDR3 nucleotides are TGTGCCTGGAGTCAGCCTAGCGGGAGTGATACGCAGTATTTT. It codes for CAWSQPSGSDTQYF.

The J gene is TRBJ2-5, the V gene TRBV7-3, with a tentative D call TRBD1 (5 bases). Germline V gives CDR1 SGHTA, CDR2 FQGTGA. CDR3 length: 13 residues. The V gene lost 3 bases and the J gene lost 5 bases, with 10 bases spanning the gap. In nucleotides, the CDR3 is TGTGCCAGCAGCTTTCTCAAGGGGGAGACCCAGTACTTC. Encoded protein: CASSFLKGETQYF.

Points on this clone: A much larger clone sits a single nucleotide away, making a read error possible. Other DNA sequences from this sample encode an identical CDR3 as well. The chain links TRBV7-9 to TRBJ2-1, with 11 bases identical to TRBD2. With V trimmed by 1 base and J by 2 bases, 1 base remained unmatched. Germline CDR1 SEHNR, CDR2 FQNEAQ (reference sequence). This CDR3 spans 16 amino acids. CDR3 bases: TGTGCCAGCAGCTTAGGACTAGCGGGGACCTACAATGAGCAGTTCTTC. Its protein product is CASSLGLAGTYNEQFF.

This chain connects TRBV2 to TRBJ1-1; weak D call: TRBD1 (5 bases). CDR3 length: 11 residues. V dropped 7 bases and J dropped 8 bases, with 11 bases sitting between them. From germline, CDR1 is SNHLY and CDR2 FYNNEI. As DNA, the CDR3 is TGTGCCAGCACTGGGGGAAGGGAAGCTTTCTTT. This sequence encodes CASTGGREAFF.

The V gene is TRBV23-1, the J gene TRBJ2-5; D possibly corresponds to TRBD1 (6 bases). TRBV23-1 is reported as an ORF; its role is uncertain. The V end lost 0 bases, the J end lost 0 bases, and 14 bases lay between the germline ends. The CDR3 is 17 residues long. CDR3 amino acids: CASSQSRTAKYQETQYF. CDR3 in DNA: TGCGCCAGCAGTCAATCGAGGACAGCTAAGTACCAAGAGACCCAGTACTTC.

This clone has more than one count but fewer than ten. One base away lies a much larger clone, so this may be a sequencing read error. J is TRBJ2-6 and V is TRBV5-4; D may be TRBD1 (5 bases). The CDR3 consists of 15 residues. Trimming cost V 5 bases and J 2 bases, with 11 bases left between them. Germline values: CDR1 SGHNT, CDR2 YYREEE (reference sequence). CDR3 nucleotide sequence: TGTGCCAGCAGGGTCCAGGGCGCTGGGGCCAACGTCCTGACTTTC. It yields the protein CASRVQGAGANVLTF.

This clone came up a few times. This rearrangement joins TRBV6-4 to TRBJ2-3, with 8 bases aligning to TRBD1. Germline V gives CDR1 MRHNA, CDR2 SNTAGT. The ends lost 5 bases at V and 2 bases at J; junction bases unmatched: 6. There are 15 residues in the CDR3. The CDR3, as DNA: TGTGCCAGCAGTATCGGGACAGGCCACACAGATACGCAGTATTTT. This gives the protein CASSIGTGHTDTQYF.

Note on this clone: A junction boundary mismatches the germline segment, possibly from a read error. V usage is TRBV11-2 and J usage is TRBJ2-1; tentative D call: TRBD2 (5 bases). This CDR3 contains 17 residues. Germline lookup yields CDR1 SGHAT and CDR2 FQNNGV. This CDR3 is CASSLGRERGVYNEQFF. In nucleotides, the CDR3 is TGTGCCAGCAGTTTAGGAAGGGAGCGCGGAGTCTACAATGAGCAGTTCTTC. Combining the CDR3 with reference TRBV11-2 and TRBJ2-1 gives the whole variable domain EAGVAQSPRYKIIEKRQSVAFWCNPISGHATLYWYQQILGQGPKLLIQFQNNGVVDDSQLPKDRFSAERLKGVDSTLKIQPAKLEDSAVYLCASSLGRERGVYNEQFFGPGTRLTVL.

In this sample, this clone turned up a few times. The rearrangement joins TRBV27 to TRBJ1-2; 10 nucleotides align to TRBD1. V shed 3 bases and J 7 bases; nucleotides not matched to a gene: 5. The CDR3 sequence is 14 residues long. Germline V gene sequence: CDR1 MNHEY, CDR2 SMNVEV (reference sequence). The CDR3 spells CASSFGQGESGYTF. In nucleotides, the CDR3 is TGTGCCAGCAGTTTTGGACAGGGGGAATCTGGCTACACCTTC.

The chain is built from TRBV11-2 and TRBJ2-1; 9 positions agree with TRBD2. V was pared by 6 bases and J by 3 bases, with 12 bases of the junction left unmatched. Germline CDR1 and CDR2: SGHAT and FQNNGV. The CDR3 runs to 17 residues. The CDR3 region has the DNA TGTGCCAGCAGGGATGGGGTAGCGGGGGCGATCTACAATGAGCAGTTCTTC. This sequence encodes CASRDGVAGAIYNEQFF.

The chain couples TRBV18 to TRBJ1-2; D may be TRBD1 (6 bases). Germline values: CDR1 KGHSH, CDR2 LQKENI. V lost 4 bases and J lost 8, with 17 bases in between. The CDR3 has 14 residues. The CDR3 here is CASSQGTPFGGYTF. The DNA for the CDR3 is TGTGCCAGCTCACAAGGGACACCCTTTGGGGGCTACACCTTC.

There are a few counts of this clone. The chain carries TRBV14 and TRBJ2-7; 7 nucleotides match TRBD1. The CDR3 contains 15 residues. CDR1 and CDR2 from the germline V gene are SGHDN and FVKESK. V dropped 4 bases and J dropped 3; count of bases not matched to a gene: 9. CDR3 region: CASSPLGTELYEQYF. The CDR3 coding sequence is TGTGCCAGCAGCCCACTCGGGACAGAGCTCTACGAGCAGTACTTC.

This clone was observed at least ten times. The V and J genes are TRBV7-2 and TRBJ2-7; D is possibly TRBD2 (5 bases). In germline, CDR1 is SGHTA, CDR2 FQGNSA. The V and J ends lost 3 bases and 5 bases respectively, with 11 bases between them. The CDR3 sequence is 13 residues long. The CDR3 region is CASSFKGVHEQYF. DNA of the CDR3: TGTGCCAGCAGCTTCAAGGGAGTCCACGAGCAGTACTTC.